The 17 T cell receptor beta chains presented below share a single source sample, sequenced in a study of blood T cell repertoires in COVID-19. Measured with immunoSEQ multiplex PCR; TCRdb has only the in-frame clones, and not every one. This sample yields 180,000 or so clones, of which 75% to 90% are seen a single time; 2% to 2.5% belongs to the top ten. Sequenced sample: PBMCs or T cells enriched from blood (not recorded which). The receptors here all came from a woman in her thirties or forties with acute COVID-19.

This clone appeared a single time. The chain is built from TRBV29-1 and TRBJ2-1, with TRBD1 matching over 9 bases. CDR3 length equals 15 residues. The J segment lost 5 bases and the V segment lost 7 bases, leaving 12 bases of the junction unmatched. Germline CDR1 and CDR2: SQVTM and ANQGSEA. CDR3 nucleotides: TGCAGCGCTAGACCGGGACAGGGCGTAAACAATGAGCAGTTCTTC. This translates into CSARPGQGVNNEQFF.

This clone has a single count. The chain employs TRBV24-1 and TRBJ1-3; perhaps TRBD1 as D (5 bases). The V gene lost 7 bases and the J gene lost 2 bases, with 14 bases spanning the gap. From germline, CDR1 is KGHDR and CDR2 SFDVKD. CDR3 length equals 15 residues. The CDR3 nucleotides are TGTGCCACCAGAACGGCAGGGTATACTGGAAACACCATATATTTT. This encodes CATRTAGYTGNTIYF.

The chain has TRBV13 and TRBJ1-5; D remains ambiguous. CDR1 and CDR2 from the germline V gene are PRHDT and FYEKMQ (reference sequence). The CDR3 runs to 16 residues. Trimming shortened V by 1 base and J by 4 bases, and 14 bases separated the two germline ends. The CDR3 loop reads CASSLDFNPGNQPQHF. The CDR3 nucleotides read TGTGCCAGCAGCTTAGATTTTAATCCGGGGAATCAGCCCCAGCATTTT. Full variable domain (remainder filled in from reference TRBV13 and TRBJ1-5): AAGVIQSPRHLIKEKRETATLKCYPIPRHDTVYWYQQGPGQDPQFLISFYEKMQSDKGSIPDRFSAQQFSDYHSELNMSSLELGDSALYFCASSLDFNPGNQPQHFGDGTRLSIL.

This chain connects TRBV4-1 to TRBJ1-5, with D possibly TRBD1 on 6 matching bases. Trimming stripped 5 bases from V and 6 bases from J, with 17 bases between. The CDR3 contains 15 residues. Germline assignment: CDR1 MGHRA and CDR2 YSYEKL. The CDR3 protein is CASSKGSRGIQPQHF. DNA of the CDR3: TGCGCCAGCAGCAAAGGGTCTAGGGGGATTCAGCCCCAGCATTTT.

The genes are TRBV7-3 and TRBJ2-1; TRBD2 matches at 8 bases. The trim removed 5 bases at V and 0 bases at J, leaving 3 bases unmatched. Germline-derived CDR1 and CDR2 are SGHTA and FQGTGA. The CDR3 is 15 residues long. CDR3 in amino acids: CASSRSGSSYNEQFF. The CDR3 nucleotides read TGTGCCAGCAGCCGAAGCGGGAGCTCCTACAATGAGCAGTTCTTC.

This clone was seen once. The chain carries TRBV6-6 and TRBJ1-2, with 9 bases identical to TRBD1. After removal of 5 bases from V and 6 bases from J, the junction contained 19 bases not matched to a gene. CDR1 is MNHNY and CDR2 is SVGAGI in the germline V gene (reference sequence). This CDR3 contains 18 residues. The CDR3 bases are TGTGCCAGCAGTCCTAAGTCTGCGGGACAGGGTTTTACTCATGGCTACACCTTC. Translated: CASSPKSAGQGFTHGYTF.

This chain uses TRBV19 with TRBJ2-3; 11 nucleotides agree with TRBD1. The CDR3 runs 16 residues. Germline V lookup: CDR1 LNHDA, CDR2 SQIVND (reference sequence). V lost 5 bases and J lost 4; bases outside the gene matches: 8. Here the CDR3 reads CASSHDRTGGADTQYF. The DNA of the CDR3 is TGTGCCAGTAGTCATGACCGGACAGGGGGCGCAGATACGCAGTATTTT.

The V call is TRBV7-9, the J call TRBJ2-7; TRBD1 aligns across 11 bases. The J segment lost 3 bases and the V segment lost 4 bases, leaving 5 bases of the junction unmatched. Germline V gene data show CDR1 as SEHNR and CDR2 as FQNEAQ (reference sequence). This CDR3 has 15 amino acids. The CDR3 coding sequence is TGTGCCAGCAGCTCGCCGGGGACAGGGGGCTACGAGCAGTACTTC. This gives the protein CASSSPGTGGYEQYF.

This chain links TRBV28 with TRBJ2-1; D unresolved. Trimming took off 2 bases at V and 7 bases at J, with 12 bases between the two ends. CDR3 length: 14 residues. Per the germline V gene, CDR1 is MDHEN and CDR2 is SYDVKM. CDR3 amino acids: CASSLQPRPNEQFF. The CDR3 DNA reads as TGTGCCAGCAGTTTACAGCCTAGGCCGAATGAGCAGTTCTTC.

This chain uses TRBV9 with TRBJ2-3; 13 bases map to TRBD2. Per the germline V gene, CDR1 is SGDLS and CDR2 is YYNGEE. The CDR3 consists of 16 residues. V was clipped by 3 bases and J by 4 bases; unmatched bases: 5. CDR3 sequence: CASSATSGGASDTQYF. In DNA, the CDR3 is TGTGCCAGCAGCGCCACTAGCGGGGGGGCATCAGATACGCAGTATTTT.

The rearrangement uses TRBV2 and TRBJ1-1, with D hard to call. From germline, CDR1 is SNHLY and CDR2 FYNNEI. Trimming stripped 1 base from V and 3 bases from J, with 9 bases between. The CDR3 loop spans 14 amino acids. CDR3 residues: CASSEEAGYTEAFF. The CDR3 DNA follows: TGTGCCAGCAGTGAAGAAGCAGGTTACACTGAAGCTTTCTTT.

The chain links TRBV27 to TRBJ2-1; 10 nucleotides align to TRBD2. Germline CDR1 is MNHEY and CDR2 is SMNVEV (reference sequence). The CDR3 contains 16 residues. J lost 6 bases, V lost 5 bases, and 10 bases had no gene match. This CDR3 reads CASSPRLAGGINEQFF. The CDR3 DNA reads TGTGCCAGCAGTCCCCGCTTAGCGGGGGGCATCAATGAGCAGTTCTTC.

The rearrangement links TRBV3-1 (or the pseudogene TRBV3-2) to TRBJ1-2, with 7 bases identical to TRBD1. The trim removed 4 bases at V and 6 bases at J, leaving 8 bases unmatched. The germline CDR1 and CDR2 sequences are LGHDT and YNNKEL (reference sequence). The CDR3 length is 14 residues. The CDR3 here is CASSPTPTGNGYTF. CDR3 bases: TGTGCCAGCAGCCCCACCCCGACAGGGAATGGCTACACCTTC.

The chain links TRBV30 to TRBJ2-1; maybe TRBD1 (6 bases). Germline CDR1 reads GTSNPN; CDR2 reads SVGIG (reference sequence). V lost 2 bases, J lost 6 bases, and 8 bases lay in between. This CDR3 comprises 12 residues. The CDR3 sequence is CAWSIGGNEQFF. CDR3 nucleotide sequence: TGTGCCTGGAGTATAGGGGGCAATGAGCAGTTCTTC.

The J gene is TRBJ2-7, the V gene TRBV13, with 8 bases fitting TRBD1. Germline assignment: CDR1 PRHDT and CDR2 FYEKMQ (reference sequence). This CDR3 is built from 15 residues. V gave up 4 bases and J gave up 5 bases; unmatched junction bases: 10. CDR3 DNA sequence: TGTGCCAGCAGCTCATACAGGGGGGCGAGCAACGAGCAGTACTTC. It yields the protein CASSSYRGASNEQYF.

Regarding this clone: At one of its ends the junction is not consistent with the germline gene, which may arise from a read error. This chain joins TRBV6-5 and TRBJ1-2; D not resolved. The germline gives CDR1 MNHEY, CDR2 SVGAGI. This CDR3 is built from 13 residues. The CDR3 sequence is CASSDSRHYGYTF. The CDR3 DNA is TGTGCCAGCAGTGACTCCAGGCACTATGGCTACACCTTC.

The rearrangement links TRBV19 to TRBJ2-1, with D possibly TRBD2 on 6 matching bases. Germline V gene data show CDR1 as LNHDA and CDR2 as SQIVND (reference sequence). CDR3 length: 15 residues. V dropped 0 bases and J dropped 4 bases, with 10 bases sitting between them. The chain's CDR3 is CASSIDGGRYNEQFF. DNA for the CDR3: TGTGCCAGTAGTATAGATGGAGGGAGATACAATGAGCAGTTCTTC. Drawing the rest from reference TRBV19 and TRBJ2-1, the complete variable domain is DGGITQSPKYLFRKEGQNVTLSCEQNLNHDAMYWYRQDPGQGLRLIYYSQIVNDFQKGDIAEGYSVSREKKESFPLTVTSAQKNPTAFYLCASSIDGGRYNEQFFGPGTRLTVL.